This TCR beta chain emerged from a study of a mutant IDH1 vaccine in newly diagnosed glioma. Study context: Vaccinations were initiated 4-6 weeks following radiotherapy alone, or were given together with temozolomide cycles. The earlier regimen, radiotherapy, temozolomide, or both, was most often both.

Remarks on this clone: Its specificity is unknown.

General study results and limits: Alterations occurring in top peripheral T cell clonotypes seemed unrelated to pseudoprogression.

Sequenced by immunoSEQ multiplex PCR; TCRdb stores in-frame clones only, minus some. The sample lists more than 55,000 clones, roughly 84% seen once, with roughly 4.5% in the top ten. Described time point: week 35, safety follow-up. Topical imiquimod was applied with each vaccine dose, which held 300 ug of mutant IDH1 20-mer peptide. Tumors from donors were new WHO grade 3 or 4 IDH1-mutant astrocytomas with ATRX loss. This clonotype was sampled from a man under 40 with glioma. Specimen: PBMCs, collected from a glioma patient whose treatment included an IDH1 peptide vaccine.

The chain's CDR3 is CASSPTNRGPPYTF. CDR3 sequence (DNA): TGTGCCAGCAGCCCCACCAATCGAGGCCCACCCTACACCTTC. V gene TRBV13 combines with J gene TRBJ1-2; D remains unclear. The germline V gene encodes CDR1 PRHDT and CDR2 FYEKMQ (reference sequence). The V end lost 5 bases, the J end lost 10 bases, and 20 bases lay between the germline ends. This CDR3 has 14 residues.